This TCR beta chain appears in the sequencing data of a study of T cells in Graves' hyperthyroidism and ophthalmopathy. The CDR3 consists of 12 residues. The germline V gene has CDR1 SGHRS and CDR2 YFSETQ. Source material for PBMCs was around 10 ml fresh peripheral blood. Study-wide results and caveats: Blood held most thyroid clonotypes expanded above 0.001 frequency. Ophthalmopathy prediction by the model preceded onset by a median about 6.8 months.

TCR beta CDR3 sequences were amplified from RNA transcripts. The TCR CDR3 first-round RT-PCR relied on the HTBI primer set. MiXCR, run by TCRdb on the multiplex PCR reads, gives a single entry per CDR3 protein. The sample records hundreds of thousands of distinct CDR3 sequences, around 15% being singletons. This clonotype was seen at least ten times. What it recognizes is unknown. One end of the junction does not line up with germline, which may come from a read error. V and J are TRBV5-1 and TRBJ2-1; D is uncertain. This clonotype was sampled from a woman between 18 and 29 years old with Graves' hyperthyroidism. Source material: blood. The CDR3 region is CASGLARNEQFF. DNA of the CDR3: TGCGCCAGCGGCTTGGCGCGCAATGAGCAGTTCTTC.